The 22 T cell receptor beta chains given below trace back to one sample, sequenced in a study of beta chain features in type 1 diabetes. The authors reverse transcribed all of the isolated RNA, so sequencing captured expressed TCRB transcripts. Using immunoSEQ multiplex PCR, the repertoire was profiled, and TCRdb retains in-frame clones only, with some absent. The table shows a few hundred thousand clones, with roughly an eighth occurring only once. The study's findings and limits: Shortening that was moderate but significant affected the TCRB CDR3s of Type 1 diabetes patients in all four CD4+ subsets.

No antigens are known for them. Sequenced: naive CD4+ T cells from blood. The receptors derive from a young man with type 1 diabetes.

This clone came up a few times. The chain combines TRBV7-9 with TRBJ2-7; 8 bases are shared with TRBD1. Per germline, CDR1 SEHNR and CDR2 FQNEAQ (reference sequence). Trimming took 5 bases from V and 3 from J; bases not matched to a gene: 9. The CDR3 has 15 residues. The CDR3: CASSPWTGSIYEQYF. For the CDR3, the DNA is TGTGCCAGCAGCCCTTGGACAGGGAGTATCTACGAGCAGTACTTC.

This chain joins TRBV30 and TRBJ2-1; 8 nucleotides align to TRBD1. Per germline, CDR1 GTSNPN and CDR2 SVGIG (reference sequence). CDR3 size: 13 residues. J was trimmed by 11 bases and V by 1 base; bases with no gene match: 7. CDR3 loop: CAWSERDRGKQFF. The CDR3 nucleotides read TGTGCCTGGAGTGAAAGAGACAGGGGAAAGCAGTTCTTC.

The sample holds a few counts of this clone. The rearrangement uses TRBV2 and TRBJ2-3, with a possible D match to TRBD2 (6 bases). This CDR3 region has 15 residues. V dropped 6 bases and J dropped 2 bases, with 15 bases sitting between them. Per germline, CDR1 SNHLY and CDR2 FYNNEI. The DNA of the CDR3 is TGTGCCAGCAGCGGGAGTAGCGGCCACACAGATACGCAGTATTTT. Translating gives CASSGSSGHTDTQYF.

The CDR3 is CAIRADRDTEAFF. The CDR3 region has the DNA TGTGCCATCAGGGCGGACAGGGACACTGAAGCTTTCTTT. The chain joins TRBV10-3 to TRBJ1-1; 8 nucleotides line up with TRBD1. In germline, CDR1 is ENHRY, CDR2 SYGVKD. The CDR3 is 13 residues long. The V gene end was trimmed by 6 bases and the J gene end by 3 bases; junction bases not matched to a gene: 3.

The count of this clone is one. The rearrangement uses TRBV10-3 and TRBJ2-5; 12 positions match TRBD1. V lost 7 bases, J lost 5 bases, and 14 bases stayed unmatched. There are 17 residues in the CDR3. The germline CDR1 and CDR2 sequences are ENHRY and SYGVKD. The DNA of the CDR3 is TGTGCCATCAAGGGGGGGACAGGGGGCGGCGGAGGGGAGACCCAGTACTTC. Translated: CAIKGGTGGGGGETQYF.

This clone was counted a few times. The chain combines TRBV28 with TRBJ2-1; perhaps TRBD2 as D (6 bases). The CDR3 has 15 amino acids. Per the germline V gene, CDR1 is MDHEN and CDR2 is SYDVKM. The V end was cut by 4 bases, the J end by 9 bases, with 19 bases between. CDR3 protein: CASSSPGLASGEQFF. CDR3 bases: TGTGCCAGCAGTTCTCCGGGACTGGCGTCGGGTGAGCAGTTCTTC.

The table lists this clone with a few counts. The V and J genes are TRBV18 and TRBJ1-1; D is perhaps TRBD1 (5 bases). Germline loops: CDR1 KGHSH, CDR2 LQKENI. The V end lost 7 bases, the J end lost 0 bases, and 9 bases lay between the germline ends. The length of the CDR3 is 13 residues. CDR3 loop: CASFDSLNTEAFF. CDR3 bases: TGTGCCAGCTTCGACAGTTTGAACACTGAAGCTTTCTTT.

The chain recombines TRBV4-2 with TRBJ2-7; D gene unclear. Trimming shortened V by 1 base and J by 6 bases, and 13 bases separated the two germline ends. CDR1 and CDR2 (germline): LGHNA, YNFKEQ. The CDR3 sequence is 14 residues long. The CDR3, as DNA: TGTGCCAGCAGCCAAGCAGAAAGCGTCGGCGAGCAGTACTTC. It codes for CASSQAESVGEQYF.

The rearrangement uses TRBV2 and TRBJ2-1; D is perhaps TRBD2 (5 bases). This CDR3 has 15 residues. Trimming removed 1 base from V and 4 bases from J, with 11 bases in between. Germline V gene lookup returns CDR1 SNHLY and CDR2 FYNNEI. Here the CDR3 reads CASSEGSVAYNEQFF. CDR3 bases: TGTGCCAGCAGTGAAGGCAGCGTAGCGTACAATGAGCAGTTCTTC.

V is TRBV5-6 and J is TRBJ2-5; D is unclear. Germline assignment: CDR1 SGHDT and CDR2 YYEEEE. V was pared by 3 bases and J by 3 bases, with 12 bases between. The CDR3 extends over 14 amino acids. The CDR3 loop is CASSYLDEKETQYF. CDR3 bases: TGTGCCAGCAGCTACCTCGATGAGAAAGAGACCCAGTACTTC.

V gene TRBV29-1 combines with J gene TRBJ2-1; possible D gene TRBD2, 6 bases. V was cut by 7 bases and J by 4 bases, with 11 bases left in between. Germline assignment: CDR1 SQVTM and CDR2 ANQGSEA. The CDR3 consists of 12 residues. The CDR3 DNA sequence: TGCAGCGCCGGGACTTCATACAATGAGCAGTTCTTC. Its protein is CSAGTSYNEQFF.

V is TRBV5-4 and J is TRBJ1-2, with D perhaps TRBD1 (5 bases). This CDR3 is built from 15 residues. The V end lost 5 bases, the J end lost 2 bases, and 16 bases lay between the germline ends. Germline V gives CDR1 SGHNT, CDR2 YYREEE (reference sequence). CDR3 amino acids: CASSGAISLNYGYTF. The CDR3 coding sequence is TGTGCCAGCAGTGGGGCTATCAGCCTCAACTATGGCTACACCTTC. Drawing the rest from reference TRBV5-4 and TRBJ1-2, the complete variable domain is ETGVTQSPTHLIKTRGQQVTLRCSSQSGHNTVSWYQQALGQGPQFIFQYYREEENGRGNFPPRFSGLQFPNYSSELNVNALELDDSALYLCASSGAISLNYGYTFGSGTRLTVV.

The table lists this clone with a few counts. The chain combines TRBV6-5 with TRBJ1-1; D gene ambiguous. V gave up 2 bases and J gave up 1 base, with 5 bases separating them. Germline V gene data show CDR1 as MNHEY and CDR2 as SVGAGI. This CDR3 is built from 13 residues. Here the CDR3 DNA reads TGTGCCAGCAGTTACGGCAGGAACACTGAAGCTTTCTTT. Translated, it gives CASSYGRNTEAFF.

This clone has only a few counts. This chain connects TRBV7-2 to TRBJ2-2; D gene ambiguous. This CDR3 has 13 amino acids. Trimming removed 5 bases at V and 2 bases at J, with 6 bases between. Per the germline V gene, CDR1 is SGHTA and CDR2 is FQGNSA. CDR3 DNA sequence: TGTGCCAGCAGCGCTCTAAACACCGGGGAGCTGTTTTTT. This codes for CASSALNTGELFF.

The V call is TRBV29-1, the J call TRBJ2-3; a possible D gene is TRBD2 (6 bases). Germline CDR1 and CDR2: SQVTM and ANQGSEA. Trimming took off 6 bases at V and 3 bases at J, with 16 bases between the two ends. This CDR3 region has 14 residues. The CDR3 spells CSVEPPRGTDTQYF. CDR3 bases: TGCAGCGTCGAACCCCCACGGGGGACAGATACGCAGTATTTT.

The genes are TRBV4-3 and TRBJ2-3, with D unclear. The V and J ends lost 0 bases and 3 bases respectively, with 7 bases between them. The CDR3 is 14 amino acids. Germline values: CDR1 LGHNA, CDR2 YSLEER. The CDR3 coding sequence is TGCGCCAGCAGCCAAGATCTCGGGACAGATACGCAGTATTTT. This gives the protein CASSQDLGTDTQYF.

This sequence joins TRBV30 and TRBJ2-2; 8 positions agree with TRBD2. V trimming: 5 bases; J trimming: 5 bases; junction bases outside the gene matches: 7. This CDR3 comprises 14 residues. CDR1 and CDR2 (germline): GTSNPN, SVGIG (reference sequence). The CDR3 spells CAWGIAGGTGELFF. The CDR3 region has the DNA TGTGCCTGGGGCATCGCGGGAGGAACCGGGGAGCTGTTTTTT.

This clone was found a few times. The rearrangement links TRBV4-2 to TRBJ1-2, with 9 bases fitting TRBD1. The CDR3 sequence is 16 residues long. Germline V gene sequence: CDR1 LGHNA, CDR2 YNFKEQ. The trim removed 3 bases at V and 3 bases at J, leaving 8 bases unmatched. The DNA of the CDR3 is TGTGCCAGCAGCCAGGACGGGACAGGGACGGACTATGGCTACACCTTC. Its translation is CASSQDGTGTDYGYTF.

The rearrangement joins TRBV2 to TRBJ2-1; 10 nucleotides match TRBD2. Germline trimming cut 8 bases from V and 5 bases from J; bases unmatched to any gene: 3. The germline V gene has CDR1 SNHLY and CDR2 FYNNEI. The CDR3 length is 13 residues. The CDR3: CASGGLAHNEQFF. For the CDR3, the DNA is TGTGCCAGCGGGGGACTAGCGCACAATGAGCAGTTCTTC.

This clone has more than one count but fewer than ten. This sequence joins TRBV7-9 and TRBJ1-2; weak D call: TRBD1 (6 bases). This CDR3 spans 14 amino acids. Germline CDR1 SEHNR, CDR2 FQNEAQ (reference sequence). The V end was cut by 3 bases, the J end by 2 bases, with 10 bases between. This CDR3 reads CASSFAGQNYGYTF. CDR3 in DNA: TGTGCCAGCAGCTTCGCTGGACAGAACTATGGCTACACCTTC.

The rearrangement uses TRBV6-1 and TRBJ2-2; 7 positions match TRBD1. Trimming cost V 6 bases and J 4 bases; bases outside gene matches: 2. CDR3 length: 13 residues. The germline V gene encodes CDR1 MNHNS and CDR2 SASEGT. CDR3 DNA sequence: TGTGCCAGCAGGGACAGGCTCACCGGGGAGCTGTTTTTT. Translating gives CASRDRLTGELFF.

This clone was seen more than once but under ten times. The V and J genes are TRBV9 and TRBJ2-7; D may be TRBD1 (5 bases). This CDR3 is 17 amino acids long. Trimming cost V 0 bases and J 6 bases, with 22 bases left between them. The germline gives CDR1 SGDLS, CDR2 YYNGEE. The CDR3 loop reads CASSVDPAVGQGSEQYF. In DNA, the CDR3 is TGTGCCAGCAGCGTAGACCCCGCGGTGGGGCAGGGTAGCGAGCAGTACTTC.